The TCR beta chain described here comes from a study of neurological immune-mediated disorders. Findings and caveats of the study: No sharing of CDR3 amino acid sequences was observed among expanded clones across subjects, suggesting private repertoires in all groups.

This CDR3 contains 16 residues. Germline CDR1 is DFQATT and CDR2 is SNEGSKA (reference sequence). With regard to this clonotype: Its specificity is not known. One junction end disagrees with the germline gene, perhaps due to a read error.

Synthesis of cDNA was performed by 5'RACE using 10-nucleotide random UMIs. TCRdb analysed the 5' RACE reads with MiXCR anew, one entry per CDR3 protein. The table records 70,000 to 95,000 distinct CDR3 sequences, approximately 17% of them present only once. This sequence was found in a middle-aged woman in good health. The rearrangement links TRBV20-1 to TRBJ2-1, with 10 positions matching TRBD2. Input material: PBMCs. The CDR3 DNA is TGCAGTGCTAGACCCCCCCTAGCGGGGGCGGGGAATGAACAGTTCTTC. Translation gives CSARPPLAGAGNEQFF.